The rows below give T cell receptor beta chains drawn from one sample of a study of T cells in Graves' hyperthyroidism and ophthalmopathy. TCRdb itself ran the multiplex PCR reads through MiXCR, one entry per CDR3 protein. The table shows fewer than 650,000 distinct CDR3 sequences, with roughly 14% occurring only once. The material sequenced was blood. The receptor source for this set is a woman aged 40 to 49 with Graves' ophthalmopathy. CDR3s include the opening cysteine and the closing phenylalanine or tryptophan. A D gene is named only where the DNA matches it firmly. Size tells how often a clone was seen (once, few, many) or the class of an expanded clone, and some rows leave it out.

v_call: TRBV7-2; j_call: TRBJ2-7; clone_size: .; d_call: .; cdr3_aa: CACLARATYEQYF; cdr3_nt: TGTGCCTGCCTGGCCAGAGCTACCTACGAGCAGTACTTC
v_call: TRBV28; j_call: TRBJ1-1; clone_size: many; d_call: TRBD1; cdr3_aa: CASSPTGGMNTEAFF; cdr3_nt: TGTGCCAGCAGTCCGACAGGGGGGATGAACACTGAAGCTTTCTTT
v_call: TRBV27; j_call: TRBJ2-5; clone_size: few; d_call: .; cdr3_aa: CASSLLYSIGPSTQYF; cdr3_nt: TGTGCCAGCAGTTTGCTTTACTCGATCGGCCCGAGCACCCAGTACTTC
v_call: TRBV6-1; j_call: TRBJ2-7; clone_size: .; d_call: .; cdr3_aa: CASSSQRVERYF; cdr3_nt: TGTGCCAGCAGCTCCCAAAGGGTGGAGAGGTACTTC
v_call: TRBV5-1; j_call: TRBJ1-1; clone_size: .; d_call: TRBD1; cdr3_aa: CASSSETGTLNTEAFF; cdr3_nt: TGCGCCAGCAGCTCCGAGACAGGGACCCTGAACACTGAAGCTTTCTTT
v_call: TRBV6-5; j_call: TRBJ2-5; clone_size: many; d_call: .; cdr3_aa: CASSYGGRSETQYF; cdr3_nt: TGTGCCAGCAGTTACGGGGGGAGGAGTGAGACCCAGTACTTC
v_call: TRBV5-1; j_call: TRBJ2-5; clone_size: many; d_call: .; cdr3_aa: CASSLGRRGSVETQYF; cdr3_nt: TGCGCCAGCAGCTTGGGGCGGAGGGGGTCCGTAGAGACCCAGTACTTC
v_call: TRBV15; j_call: TRBJ2-5; clone_size: .; d_call: .; cdr3_aa: CATSREVGRLETQYF; cdr3_nt: TGTGCCACCAGCAGAGAGGTTGGTCGTTTGGAGACCCAGTACTTC
v_call: TRBV11-1; j_call: TRBJ1-1; clone_size: many; d_call: .; cdr3_aa: CASSDELNTEAFF; cdr3_nt: TGTGCCAGCAGCGACGAGCTCAACACTGAAGCTTTCTTT
v_call: TRBV11-2; j_call: TRBJ1-5; clone_size: few; d_call: .; cdr3_aa: CASSLEFQGNQPQHF; cdr3_nt: TGTGCCAGCAGCTTAGAGTTCCAGGGAAATCAGCCCCAGCATTTT
v_call: TRBV29-1; j_call: TRBJ2-3; clone_size: .; d_call: .; cdr3_aa: CSTWGGAYLDTQYF; cdr3_nt: TGCAGCACCTGGGGGGGCGCATATTTAGATACGCAGTATTTT
v_call: TRBV6-2/TRBV6-3; j_call: TRBJ2-7; clone_size: many; d_call: TRBD2; cdr3_aa: CASQSGDASYEQYF; cdr3_nt: TGTGCCAGCCAAAGCGGGGATGCCTCCTACGAGCAGTACTTC
v_call: TRBV19; j_call: TRBJ2-7; clone_size: many; d_call: TRBD2; cdr3_aa: CASKAASGIYEQYF; cdr3_nt: TGTGCCAGTAAAGCGGCTAGCGGTATCTACGAGCAGTACTTC
v_call: TRBV7-2; j_call: TRBJ2-2; clone_size: many; d_call: TRBD1; cdr3_aa: CASRTTGEGTGELFF; cdr3_nt: TGTGCCAGCAGGACCACAGGGGAAGGCACCGGGGAGCTGTTTTTT
v_call: TRBV10-3; j_call: TRBJ2-7; clone_size: many; d_call: TRBD1; cdr3_aa: CAISEEGQSSAYEQYF; cdr3_nt: TGTGCCATCAGTGAAGAGGGACAGTCCTCGGCCTACGAGCAGTACTTC
v_call: TRBV6-5; j_call: TRBJ1-2; clone_size: many; d_call: .; cdr3_aa: CASSYSIGHSSGYTF; cdr3_nt: TGTGCCAGCAGTTACTCGATCGGACACTCGTCGGGCTACACCTTC
v_call: TRBV24-1; j_call: TRBJ2-2; clone_size: many; d_call: TRBD2; cdr3_aa: CATSDWTSGSVAGELFF; cdr3_nt: TGTGCCACCAGTGATTGGACTAGCGGGAGTGTGGCCGGGGAGCTGTTTTTT
v_call: TRBV20-1; j_call: TRBJ2-3; clone_size: many; d_call: .; cdr3_aa: CSAIIPGARTDTQYF; cdr3_nt: TGCAGTGCTATCATCCCCGGGGCACGCACAGATACGCAGTATTTT
v_call: TRBV2; j_call: TRBJ1-2; clone_size: many; d_call: TRBD1; cdr3_aa: CASRADSGTGTFYTF; cdr3_nt: TGTGCCAGCAGGGCCGATTCGGGGACAGGGACGTTCTACACCTTC
v_call: TRBV4-1; j_call: TRBJ2-2; clone_size: .; d_call: TRBD2; cdr3_aa: CASSQAASGPNTGELFF; cdr3_nt: TGCGCCAGCAGCCAAGCGGCTAGCGGACCGAACACCGGGGAGCTGTTTTTT
v_call: TRBV11-3; j_call: TRBJ1-2; clone_size: many; d_call: .; cdr3_aa: CASTQGSYGYTF; cdr3_nt: TGTGCCAGCACCCAGGGATCCTATGGCTACACCTTC
v_call: TRBV4-3; j_call: TRBJ1-1; clone_size: many; d_call: .; cdr3_aa: CASSQRQSTEAFF; cdr3_nt: TGCGCCAGCAGCCAGCGACAGAGTACTGAAGCTTTCTTT
v_call: TRBV6-2/TRBV6-3; j_call: TRBJ1-2; clone_size: .; d_call: .; cdr3_aa: CASSSRGGTGITSYGYTF; cdr3_nt: TGTGCCAGCAGTTCCCGGGGAGGAACGGGAATAACCAGCTATGGCTACACCTTC